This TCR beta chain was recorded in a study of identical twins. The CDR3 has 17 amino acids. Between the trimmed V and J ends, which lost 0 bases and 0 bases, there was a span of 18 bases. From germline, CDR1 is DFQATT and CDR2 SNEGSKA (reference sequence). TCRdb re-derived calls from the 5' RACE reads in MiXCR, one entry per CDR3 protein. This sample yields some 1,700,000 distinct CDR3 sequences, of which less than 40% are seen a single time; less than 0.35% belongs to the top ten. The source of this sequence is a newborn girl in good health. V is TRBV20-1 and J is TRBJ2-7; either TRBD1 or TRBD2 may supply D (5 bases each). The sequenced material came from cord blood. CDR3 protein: CSARDRGKNSYSYEQYF. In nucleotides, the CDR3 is TGCAGTGCTAGAGATCGGGGCAAAAACTCTTACTCCTACGAGCAGTACTTC.